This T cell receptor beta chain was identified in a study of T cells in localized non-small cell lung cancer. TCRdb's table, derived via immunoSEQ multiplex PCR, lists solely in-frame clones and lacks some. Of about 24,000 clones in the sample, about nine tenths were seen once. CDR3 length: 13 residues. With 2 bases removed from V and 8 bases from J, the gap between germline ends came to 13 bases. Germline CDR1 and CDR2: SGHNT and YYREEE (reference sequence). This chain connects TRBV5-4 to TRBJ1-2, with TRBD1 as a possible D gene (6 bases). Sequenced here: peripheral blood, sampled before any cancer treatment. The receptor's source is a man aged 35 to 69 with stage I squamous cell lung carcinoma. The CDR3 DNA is TGTGCCAGCAGCTTTCCAGGGGACGAAGGCTACACCTTC. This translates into CASSFPGDEGYTF.